The 30 T cell receptor beta chains presented below share a single source sample, sequenced in a study of T cell changes during pregnancy in multiple sclerosis. Generated by immunoSEQ multiplex PCR, the TCRdb table keeps only in-frame clones and is missing some. The sample contains 36,000 or so clones, around 89% of which appear only once. Sequenced here: CD4+ T cells from peripheral blood mononuclear cells, sampled in the first trimester of pregnancy. These receptors came from a female donor with multiple sclerosis, enrolled in a pregnancy study.

V usage is TRBV4-2 and J usage is TRBJ2-7; tentatively, D is TRBD2 (6 bases). Trimming left V 0 bases short and J 6 bases short, with 15 bases between. The germline CDR1 and CDR2 sequences are LGHNA and YNFKEQ. CDR3 size: 15 residues. DNA of the CDR3: TGTGCCAGCAGCCAAGAGGGACCTCGAGCGGGCGAGCAGTACTTC. This codes for CASSQEGPRAGEQYF.

This rearrangement joins TRBV29-1 to TRBJ1-2; tentatively, D is TRBD1 (6 bases). The ends were cut back, 0 bases at V and 3 bases at J, with 14 bases in the middle. The CDR3 is made up of 15 amino acids. Germline CDR1 is SQVTM and CDR2 is ANQGSEA. The CDR3 loop is CSVEEGKGGDYGYTF. CDR3 in DNA: TGCAGCGTTGAAGAAGGAAAAGGGGGGGACTATGGCTACACCTTC.

This chain joins TRBV5-1 and TRBJ2-3; 9 nucleotides match TRBD1. This CDR3 has 15 amino acids. Germline V gives CDR1 SGHRS, CDR2 YFSETQ. V lost 4 bases, J lost 5 bases, and 8 bases stayed unmatched. For the CDR3, the DNA is TGCGCCAGCAGCGGCTGGAGACAGGGGGTAGATACGCAGTATTTT. Translating gives CASSGWRQGVDTQYF.

This clone was recorded a few times. The chain employs TRBV11-2 and TRBJ2-2, with TRBD2 identical over 10 bases. Unmatched junction bases numbered 5, after V lost 0 bases and J lost 7 bases. The CDR3 loop spans 16 amino acids. From germline, CDR1 is SGHAT and CDR2 FQNNGV. In DNA form, the CDR3 reads TGTGCCAGCAGCTTAGAGGCTAGCGGGAGCATCGGGGAGCTGTTTTTT. This codes for CASSLEASGSIGELFF.

V and J are TRBV5-1 and TRBJ2-2, with 7 bases aligning to TRBD1. From germline, CDR1 is SGHRS and CDR2 YFSETQ. This CDR3 region has 15 residues. The V and J ends lost 4 bases and 5 bases, in that order; junction bases with no gene match: 8. CDR3 in amino acids: CASSPGGQLTGELFF. In DNA, the CDR3 is TGCGCCAGCAGCCCTGGGGGACAGCTAACCGGGGAGCTGTTTTTT.

In its sample, this clone was seen once. The chain links TRBV20-1 to TRBJ2-7; D remains unclear. Between the trimmed V and J ends, which lost 7 bases and 5 bases, there was a span of 12 bases. CDR1 DFQATT and CDR2 SNEGSKA come from the germline V gene (reference sequence). The CDR3 consists of 11 residues. CDR3 DNA: TGCAGTGTCTTTCTCCGGGACGAGCAGTACTTC. Protein product: CSVFLRDEQYF.

The rearrangement uses TRBV5-4 and TRBJ1-6, with D uncertain. The V end lost 4 bases, the J end lost 4 bases, and 21 bases lay between the germline ends. The CDR3 runs 18 residues. Germline loops: CDR1 SGHNT, CDR2 YYREEE (reference sequence). The CDR3 DNA reads TGTGCCAGCAGCCCCCCCCCGGTGGCGGGATCTTATAATTCACCCCTCCACTTT. Its protein product is CASSPPPVAGSYNSPLHF.

The V call is TRBV5-5, the J call TRBJ2-1; 9 bases map to TRBD2. The CDR3 is made up of 16 amino acids. The junction had 9 bases not matched to a gene; V was cut back by 0 bases and J by 8 bases. From germline, CDR1 is SGHKS and CDR2 YYEKEE (reference sequence). CDR3 nucleotide sequence: TGTGCCAGCAGCTTGGTCGGCGGGAGGGCTTTCCATGAGCAGTTCTTC. This translates into CASSLVGGRAFHEQFF.

The V and J genes are TRBV11-2 and TRBJ1-3, with a possible D match to TRBD1 (6 bases). The CDR3 totals 15 residues. Trimming took 5 bases from V and 0 from J, leaving 11 bases between them. CDR1 and CDR2 (germline): SGHAT, FQNNGV. DNA for the CDR3: TGTGCCAGCAGCCTGACAGGCACCTCTGGAAACACCATATATTTT. It is translated as CASSLTGTSGNTIYF.

The J gene is TRBJ2-2, the V gene TRBV27, with 9 bases lining up with TRBD2. Germline CDR1 and CDR2: MNHEY and SMNVEV (reference sequence). The J segment lost 2 bases and the V segment lost 2 bases, leaving 6 bases of the junction unmatched. The CDR3 contains 17 residues. CDR3 nucleotides: TGTGCCAGCAGTTTAGGGCTAGCGGGACGAAACACCGGGGAGCTGTTTTTT. Amino acid sequence: CASSLGLAGRNTGELFF.

The chain is built from TRBV2 and TRBJ2-2, with a weak D call TRBD2 (6 bases). Germline V gene data show CDR1 as SNHLY and CDR2 as FYNNEI. V was pared by 6 bases and J by 7 bases, with 12 bases between. This CDR3 has 13 residues. The CDR3 DNA follows: TGTGCCAGCAGGGGGCGGGAAGTCGGGGAGCTGTTTTTT. Protein: CASRGREVGELFF.

The J gene is TRBJ2-1, the V gene TRBV7-3, with 7 bases aligning to TRBD2. The CDR3 totals 15 residues. V trimming: 2 bases; J trimming: 7 bases; junction bases outside the gene matches: 8. Germline V gene lookup returns CDR1 SGHTA and CDR2 FQGTGA. The CDR3 sequence is CASSLAGVIKNEQFF. The CDR3 DNA is TGTGCCAGCAGCTTAGCGGGAGTTATAAAAAATGAGCAGTTCTTC.

V and J are TRBV7-6 and TRBJ1-4, with D maybe TRBD1 (5 bases). The CDR3 consists of 15 residues. Trimming removed 4 bases at V and 10 bases at J, with 19 bases between. Germline V gene lookup returns CDR1 SGHVS and CDR2 FNYEAQ. In DNA, the CDR3 is TGTGCCAGCAGCTATCGTTCGGGGGGGTTGGGAAAACTGTTTTTT. Amino acid sequence: CASSYRSGGLGKLFF.

This chain links TRBV5-6 with TRBJ1-1; D is ambiguous. The V and J ends lost 2 bases and 1 base respectively, with 6 bases between them. The CDR3 has 13 residues. Germline V gene data show CDR1 as SGHDT and CDR2 as YYEEEE. The CDR3 nucleotides read TGTGCCAGCAGCTTCTTTCGGAACACTGAAGCTTTCTTT. Residues: CASSFFRNTEAFF.

The rearrangement links TRBV5-1 to TRBJ1-1; D is uncertain. This CDR3 region has 13 residues. CDR1 SGHRS and CDR2 YFSETQ come from the germline V gene. V was pared by 4 bases and J by 3 bases, with 10 bases between. Here the CDR3 DNA reads TGCGCCAGCAGCGCCTACGGGGACACTGAAGCTTTCTTT. It translates to CASSAYGDTEAFF.

V is TRBV19 and J is TRBJ1-5, with 10 nucleotides matching TRBD1. Trimming cost V 10 bases and J 10 bases; bases outside gene matches: 19. Germline V gene lookup returns CDR1 LNHDA and CDR2 SQIVND (reference sequence). The CDR3 is 16 residues long. The DNA of the CDR3 is TGTGCCACCCAACGCGGGAGTGGGACAGGGGAGTATCCCCAGCATTTT. This codes for CATQRGSGTGEYPQHF.

The chain joins TRBV5-4 to TRBJ1-2, with 7 bases aligning to TRBD1. The V and J ends lost 7 bases and 5 bases, in that order; junction bases with no gene match: 11. Germline V gives CDR1 SGHNT, CDR2 YYREEE (reference sequence). This CDR3 is 14 amino acids long. The CDR3 loop is CASGVPGQLYGYTF. CDR3 nucleotides: TGTGCCAGCGGGGTCCCGGGACAGCTATATGGCTACACCTTC.

The chain links TRBV7-9 to TRBJ1-2, with D perhaps matching TRBD1 (6 bases). CDR3 length: 18 amino acids. Per germline, CDR1 SEHNR and CDR2 FQNEAQ (reference sequence). V lost 4 bases and J 1 base, leaving 22 bases between the germline ends. In DNA form, the CDR3 reads TGTGCCAGCAGCTCCTCCGACAGGTTCCCTTCTCTTAACTATGGCTACACCTTC. The encoded protein is CASSSSDRFPSLNYGYTF. Drawing the rest from reference TRBV7-9 and TRBJ1-2, the complete variable domain is DTGVSQNPRHKITKRGQNVTFRCDPISEHNRLYWYRQTLGQGPEFLTYFQNEAQLEKSRLLSDRFSAERPKGSFSTLEIQRTEQGDSAMYLCASSSSDRFPSLNYGYTFGSGTRLTVV.

The chain uses TRBV6-1 and TRBJ1-2; D unclear. The V gene's germline CDR1 is MNHNS and CDR2 SASEGT. This CDR3 has 14 residues. The V and J ends lost 1 base and 8 bases respectively, with 14 bases between them. The CDR3 sequence is CASSEDPGLGGYTF. The CDR3 DNA is TGTGCCAGCAGTGAAGATCCGGGGTTAGGAGGCTACACCTTC.

The chain has TRBV5-1 and TRBJ2-2; a weak D match, TRBD2 (6 bases). The CDR3 loop spans 20 amino acids. Germline CDR1 reads SGHRS; CDR2 reads YFSETQ. The V gene lost 2 bases and the J gene lost 3 bases, with 26 bases spanning the gap. CDR3 residues: CASSFVSLAAITADTGELFF. In DNA, the CDR3 is TGCGCCAGCAGCTTCGTCTCCTTAGCGGCTATCACCGCGGACACCGGGGAGCTGTTTTTT.

This chain joins TRBV2 and TRBJ1-1; the D gene is possibly TRBD1 (5 bases). Germline V gene data show CDR1 as SNHLY and CDR2 as FYNNEI. Trimming left V 6 bases short and J 5 bases short, with 13 bases between. The CDR3 runs 13 residues. The CDR3 protein is CASSPVGGTEAFF. The CDR3 DNA is TGTGCCAGCAGCCCCGTCGGGGGAACTGAAGCTTTCTTT.

DNA for the CDR3: TGTGCCAGCCGACAGGGGGCTGAGCCCCAGCATTTT. This sequence encodes CASRQGAEPQHF. The chain carries TRBV28 and TRBJ1-5, with 10 positions matching TRBD1. Germline V lookup: CDR1 MDHEN, CDR2 SYDVKM. This CDR3 comprises 12 residues. V was clipped by 8 bases and J by 8 bases; unmatched bases: 3.

The rearrangement links TRBV6-5 to TRBJ2-5, with a tentative D call TRBD1 (5 bases). The CDR3 extends over 14 amino acids. Germline V gene data show CDR1 as MNHEY and CDR2 as SVGAGI. The CDR3 loop is CATALTGDGKTQYF. The CDR3 DNA follows: TGTGCGACAGCTTTAACTGGGGATGGAAAGACCCAGTACTTC.

CDR3: CATSSGGGTDTQYF. The CDR3 coding sequence is TGTGCCACAAGCTCAGGGGGCGGCACAGATACGCAGTATTTT. The rearrangement joins TRBV25-1 to TRBJ2-3, with 8 bases that match TRBD1. J lost 1 base, V lost 10 bases, and 7 bases had no gene match. Germline V gives CDR1 MGHDK, CDR2 SYGVNS. This CDR3 comprises 14 residues.

This clone was seen a single time. The rearrangement links TRBV7-3 to TRBJ2-2; TRBD1 aligns across 10 bases. CDR1 is SGHTA, CDR2 FQGTGA, per germline. V trimming: 5 bases; J trimming: 5 bases; junction bases outside the gene matches: 5. The CDR3 spans 15 residues. CDR3 sequence: CASSPTGGRTGELFF. In nucleotides, the CDR3 is TGTGCCAGCAGCCCGACAGGGGGCCGGACCGGGGAGCTGTTTTTT.

The chain carries TRBV11-3 and TRBJ2-3; D may be TRBD2 (5 bases). CDR3 length equals 14 residues. V lost 5 bases to trimming and J lost 2 bases, with 11 bases between them. The germline V gene has CDR1 SGHNT and CDR2 YENEEA. CDR3 nucleotides: TGTGCCAGCAGCCTCAGCGGATACACAGATACGCAGTATTTT. Its translation is CASSLSGYTDTQYF.

V is TRBV27 and J is TRBJ1-1; the match to TRBD1 covers 9 bases. V shed 6 bases, J shed 1 base, and the junction held 9 bases outside the gene matches. Per the germline V gene, CDR1 is MNHEY and CDR2 is SMNVEV (reference sequence). CDR3 length: 16 residues. CDR3 residues: CASRLDRGGANTEAFF. The CDR3 coding sequence is TGTGCCAGCAGGCTTGACAGGGGGGGGGCGAACACTGAAGCTTTCTTT.

The rearrangement uses TRBV4-1 and TRBJ1-3; D gene uncertain. Germline V gene data show CDR1 as MGHRA and CDR2 as YSYEKL. Trimming pared 4 bases from V and 0 bases from J, leaving 7 bases between. The CDR3 is 14 amino acids. CDR3 sequence: CASSLLRSGNTIYF. DNA of the CDR3: TGCGCCAGCAGCCTACTCCGCTCTGGAAACACCATATATTTT.

The V gene is TRBV9, the J gene TRBJ1-1; a weak D match, TRBD1 (6 bases). The CDR3 has 13 residues. Trimming stripped 4 bases from V and 4 bases from J, with 11 bases between. In germline, CDR1 is SGDLS, CDR2 YYNGEE. The CDR3 bases are TGTGCCAGCAGCCCAACAGGGAGCACTGAAGCTTTCTTT. Amino acids: CASSPTGSTEAFF.

The sample holds one count of this clone. The chain employs TRBV27 and TRBJ1-1; D is unclear. The germline gives CDR1 MNHEY, CDR2 SMNVEV (reference sequence). V dropped 2 bases and J dropped 8 bases, with 12 bases sitting between them. The CDR3 runs 13 residues. The CDR3 bases are TGTGCCAGCAGTTTAGCCCCGCCGGGGGAAGCTTTCTTT. Protein sequence: CASSLAPPGEAFF.